Included here is one T cell receptor beta chain sequence, with context. Germline lookup yields CDR1 SGHRS and CDR2 YFSETQ. Trimming stripped 5 bases from V and 8 bases from J, with 13 bases between. The CDR3 consists of 13 residues. As handled by the study authors: Counts of nucleated cells, estimated from reference gene primer amplification, were obtained. Clones were sequenced by immunoSEQ multiplex PCR, and TCRdb holds only the in-frame ones, with some missing. V, J and clone size are those of that table, while D and trimming were read from the DNA. This sample has 190,000 or so clones, with about 88% found just once. This entry comes from a study of blood T cell repertoires in COVID-19. Overall study context: Sites in the United States, Italy and Spain provided acute and convalescent COVID-19 samples. From T cells, B-cell-depleted T cells, or PBMCs came the material, which was cDNA or gDNA.

The genes are TRBV5-1 and TRBJ1-4, with D perhaps matching TRBD1 (5 bases). The sample was peripheral blood. The TCR sequence derives from a woman aged 25 to 39 with active or convalescent COVID-19. This CDR3 reads CASRGEGREKLFF. The CDR3 DNA sequence: TGCGCCAGCAGAGGGGAGGGGAGAGAAAAACTGTTTTTT.